These 8 T cell receptor beta chains originate from one sample sequenced in a study of cytomegalovirus exposure and HLA in healthy donors. PCR used 60 Vbeta primers and 13 Jbeta primers. Here immunoSEQ multiplex PCR was the method, and the copy in TCRdb shows in-frame clones only, minus some. The sample has about 150,000 clones; approximately 80% are singletons. Sequences were obtained from PBMCs. The receptors originated from a woman between 40 and 50 years old in good health and CMV-seropositive.

This clone was recorded once. The V and J genes are TRBV4-3 and TRBJ2-2, with D perhaps TRBD1 (6 bases). The germline V gene has CDR1 LGHNA and CDR2 YSLEER. The CDR3 contains 15 residues. V was shortened by 0 bases and J by 6 bases, with 11 bases between the two germline ends. DNA for the CDR3: TGCGCCAGCAGCCAAGATTCAGGGGACGCCGGGGAGCTGTTTTTT. Amino acids: CASSQDSGDAGELFF.

This chain connects TRBV28 to TRBJ1-3, with D possibly TRBD1 on 6 matching bases. The CDR3 loop spans 17 amino acids. Germline CDR1 is MDHEN and CDR2 is SYDVKM. V dropped 2 bases and J dropped 1 base, with 15 bases sitting between them. The CDR3 here is CASSLSFRGSSGNTIYF. In DNA, the CDR3 is TGTGCCAGCAGTTTAAGTTTCAGGGGAAGTTCTGGAAACACCATATATTTT.

The chain carries TRBV7-3 and TRBJ2-6; no firm D call. V shed 5 bases and J shed 1 base, with 6 bases lying between them. CDR1 is SGHTA and CDR2 is FQGTGA in the germline V gene. CDR3 length equals 14 residues. CDR3 sequence (DNA): TGTGCCAGCAGCCCCTCGTCTGGGGCCAACGTCCTGACTTTC. This codes for CASSPSSGANVLTF.

The chain uses TRBV15 and TRBJ1-2; D is unclear. The CDR3 sequence is 11 residues long. Germline lookup yields CDR1 LNHNV and CDR2 YYDKDF (reference sequence). The V end lost 0 bases, the J end lost 9 bases, and 5 bases lay between the germline ends. The CDR3 loop is CATSRDFSYTF. The CDR3 DNA is TGTGCCACCAGCAGAGATTTTAGCTACACCTTC.

The chain is built from TRBV4-3 and TRBJ2-5, with 9 bases identical to TRBD1. Matching the DNA end better, TRBJ2-7 makes the J call doubtful. The CDR3 loop spans 16 amino acids. Germline V gene lookup returns CDR1 LGHNA and CDR2 YSLEER. CDR3 nucleotides: TGCGCCAGCAGCCAAAATACCGGGACAGGGTCCTACGAGCAGTACTTC. This translates into CASSQNTGTGSYEQYF.

The chain links TRBV11-2 to TRBJ1-2; 7 bases are a match to TRBD1. CDR1 and CDR2 (germline): SGHAT, FQNNGV. This CDR3 is 13 amino acids long. Trimming at V came to 5 bases and at J to 8 bases, leaving 8 bases not matched to a gene. The CDR3 DNA is TGTGCCAGCAGCGCCCACAGGGGTTTGGGCTACACCTTC. It yields the protein CASSAHRGLGYTF.

CDR3 sequence: CASSDSGAASGNEQFF. The CDR3 region has the DNA TGTGCCAGCAGTGACTCGGGGGCCGCCTCTGGTAATGAGCAGTTCTTC. The chain links TRBV6-4 to TRBJ2-1, with D possibly matching TRBD1 (6 bases). The CDR3 sequence is 16 residues long. CDR1 MRHNA and CDR2 SNTAGT come from the germline V gene. V was pared by 0 bases and J by 7 bases, with 16 bases between.

The CDR3 nucleotides read TGTGCCAGCAGCACTGAGGATGGTAGCGGGGGGTGGGACATTCAGTACTTC. This codes for CASSTEDGSGGWDIQYF. The genes are TRBV9 and TRBJ2-4; 10 nucleotides line up with TRBD2. Trimming took 4 bases from V and 8 from J; bases not matched to a gene: 15. Germline assignment: CDR1 SGDLS and CDR2 YYNGEE. The CDR3 sequence is 17 residues long.